A selection of T cell receptor beta chains follows, all from one sample in a study of T cells after yellow fever vaccination. TCRdb recomputed calls from the 5' RACE reads with MiXCR, one row per CDR3 protein. The data hold 300,000 to 350,000 distinct CDR3 sequences, with approximately 4% observed a single time. The input for sequencing was PBMCs, taken 5 days after the yellow fever booster vaccination. The receptors stem from a man between 18 and 29 years old who received the YFV17D yellow fever vaccine. The conserved cysteine and the conserved F or W are not part of the CDR3 here. The order of the fields is V gene, J gene, CDR3 protein.

>TRBV19|TRBJ2-5
ASSVGGEPKETQY
>TRBV20-1|TRBJ1-5
SARDSRGGNQPQH
>TRBV5-1|TRBJ2-3
ASRLAGPTDTQY
>TRBV20-1|TRBJ1-5
SARVGPVGPQH
>TRBV7-6|TRBJ1-4
ASSLAVGQGDFNEKLF
>TRBV3-1|TRBJ2-3
ASSHPGLPDTQY
>TRBV11-2|TRBJ2-3
ASSFPYKGTDTQY
>TRBV20-1|TRBJ1-5
SGREGNQPQH
>TRBV4-3|TRBJ2-1
ASSQEAGGVREQF
>TRBV12-3/TRBV12-4|TRBJ2-3
ASSRTEVTDTQY
>TRBV29-1|TRBJ1-2
SVEFRLYGYT
>TRBV5-1|TRBJ2-7
ASSLTEGAPYEQY
>TRBV24-1|TRBJ2-5
ATSDPGTLQY
>TRBV11-2|TRBJ1-1
ASSLAPLGLDTEAF
>TRBV7-3|TRBJ2-3
ASSSSLTGADTQY
>TRBV9|TRBJ2-1
ASSVGKVLNEQF
>TRBV7-3|TRBJ2-3
ASSSWTSGGEADTQY
>TRBV7-2|TRBJ2-5
ASSPELAGGIQETQY
>TRBV18|TRBJ1-2
ASSPTGDNYGYT
>TRBV7-2|TRBJ1-3
ASSTYRDGSSGNTIY
>TRBV5-1|TRBJ1-4
ASSWGDRDNEKLF
>TRBV12-3/TRBV12-4|TRBJ1-1
ASSFRSEAF
>TRBV15|TRBJ1-2
ATSRVGERNYGYT
>TRBV27|TRBJ2-1
ASSSRWLVEDEQF
>TRBV5-4|TRBJ2-4
ASSLGQAGAKNIQY
>TRBV7-6|TRBJ2-7
ASSLGGFDYEQY
>TRBV21-1|TRBJ2-2
ASSKEYETATTGELF
>TRBV7-6|TRBJ1-1
ASSLARGGKTEAF
>TRBV4-3|TRBJ2-6
ASSQESGTGANVLT
>TRBV27|TRBJ2-5
ASRTSGGIQETQY